Listed here are 16 T cell receptor beta chains from one sample, sequenced in a study of CD8 T cells in ankylosing spondylitis. MiXCR was run by TCRdb on the 5' RACE reads, yielding one entry per CDR3 protein. Altogether hundreds of thousands of distinct CDR3 sequences are present, under 20% being singletons, with the ten largest covering approximately 0.93%. General study results and limits: Ankylosing spondylitis blood appeared to carry a characteristic TCR beta motif of roughly 8 highly homologous variants.

What these receptors recognize is not known. The sample consisted of blood, either unsorted or a sorted T cell fraction (not recorded which). Source of these receptors: a male donor with ankylosing spondylitis.

The chain has TRBV6-1 and TRBJ2-5; 8 bases are shared with TRBD1. The CDR3 is 14 amino acids. Germline V gene sequence: CDR1 MNHNS, CDR2 SASEGT. J gave up 4 bases and V 5 bases, and 6 bases lay outside the gene matches. CDR3 residues: CASSIRTGRETQYF. CDR3 DNA: TGTGCCAGCAGTATAAGGACAGGGCGAGAGACCCAGTACTTC.

This clonotype was detected only a few times. V and J are TRBV20-1 and TRBJ2-5, with D tentatively TRBD1 or TRBD2 (5 bases each). Germline loops: CDR1 DFQATT, CDR2 SNEGSKA (reference sequence). The CDR3 contains 15 residues. V was cut by 6 bases and J by 7 bases, with 24 bases left in between. The CDR3 loop reads CSARLGVASRGTQYF. CDR3 bases: TGCAGTGCGAGACTCGGGGTAGCGAGTAGGGGGACCCAGTACTTC.

The chain uses TRBV5-1 and TRBJ1-1; D might be TRBD1 (5 bases). Germline V gives CDR1 SGHRS, CDR2 YFSETQ. V lost 2 bases and J 6 bases, leaving 11 bases between the germline ends. This CDR3 has 13 residues. CDR3 coding DNA: TGCGCCAGCAGCTTAAGCAGGGCCGCTGAAGCTTTCTTT. Its protein product is CASSLSRAAEAFF.

This clonotype came up many times. V and J are TRBV10-3 and TRBJ2-3; D is unresolved. Trimming pared 5 bases from V and 4 bases from J, leaving 4 bases between. The CDR3 has 11 amino acids. The germline CDR1 and CDR2 sequences are ENHRY and SYGVKD. The CDR3 DNA is TGTGCCATCAGTTCGGCAGATACGCAGTATTTT. Protein sequence: CAISSADTQYF.

The CDR3 here is CACTLGGGMGNTIYF. The CDR3 bases are TGTGCCTGCACCCTTGGGGGGGGCATGGGAAACACCATATATTTT. The chain carries TRBV30 and TRBJ1-3; tentative D call: TRBD1 (6 bases). V gave up 6 bases and J gave up 4 bases, with 19 bases separating them. From germline, CDR1 is GTSNPN and CDR2 SVGIG (reference sequence). The CDR3 has 15 amino acids.

For the CDR3, the DNA is TGTGCCAGCAGTCTATTGGGGAAATCGTACGAGCAGTACTTC. Protein: CASSLLGKSYEQYF. The J gene is TRBJ2-7, the V gene TRBV27; no reliable D call. The V end lost 5 bases, the J end lost 4 bases, and 15 bases lay between the germline ends. Germline V gives CDR1 MNHEY, CDR2 SMNVEV (reference sequence). This CDR3 region has 14 residues.

The V call is TRBV20-1, the J call TRBJ1-5; perhaps TRBD1 as D (5 bases). The length of the CDR3 is 16 residues. The germline V and J ends were trimmed by 6 bases and 2 bases, with 20 bases remaining between them. Germline CDR1 is DFQATT and CDR2 is SNEGSKA (reference sequence). Written as DNA, the CDR3 is TGCAGTGCGAATTACCGGGACCCCGCGGGCAATCAGCCCCAGCATTTT. Encoded protein: CSANYRDPAGNQPQHF.

The chain links TRBV29-1 to TRBJ1-4; D call uncertain. CDR1 is SQVTM and CDR2 is ANQGSEA in the germline V gene. Trimming pared 4 bases from V and 4 bases from J, leaving 13 bases between. The CDR3 has 14 amino acids. CDR3 sequence reads: CSVAVGLGNEKLFF. The CDR3 DNA follows: TGCAGCGTTGCGGTTGGCCTGGGTAATGAAAAACTGTTTTTT.

This clonotype came up many times. The chain recombines TRBV10-3 with TRBJ1-1; 8 bases align to TRBD1. The J segment lost 8 bases and the V segment lost 2 bases, leaving 7 bases of the junction unmatched. The germline gives CDR1 ENHRY, CDR2 SYGVKD. The CDR3 loop spans 14 amino acids. CDR3 nucleotides: TGTGCCATCAGTGAGAGGGGACGACAGGGGGAAGCTTTCTTT. It translates to CAISERGRQGEAFF.

The chain carries TRBV20-1 and TRBJ2-7, with 11 positions matching TRBD1. CDR3 size: 13 residues. Germline CDR1 is DFQATT and CDR2 is SNEGSKA (reference sequence). DNA for the CDR3: TGCAGCGGGACAGGGGGAGACCTTTACGAGCAGTACTTC. Translation gives CSGTGGDLYEQYF.

This clonotype has a handful of counts. V gene TRBV5-1 combines with J gene TRBJ2-7, with 7 bases fitting TRBD2. V shed 0 bases, J shed 1 base, and the junction held 4 bases outside the gene matches. The CDR3 consists of 15 residues. The germline gives CDR1 SGHRS, CDR2 YFSETQ. The CDR3 protein is CASSLGGGISYEQYF. In nucleotides, the CDR3 is TGCGCCAGCAGCTTGGGGGGGGGGATTTCCTACGAGCAGTACTTC.

This clonotype was seen ten or more times. V is TRBV15 and J is TRBJ1-1; a possible D gene is TRBD1 (6 bases). The germline gives CDR1 LNHNV, CDR2 YYDKDF (reference sequence). V lost 4 bases to trimming and J lost 9 bases, with 18 bases between them. This CDR3 has 14 residues. The CDR3 bases are TGTGCCACCAGCACGGGGGAGGTCAGGGGTAAAGCTTTCTTT. Translation gives CATSTGEVRGKAFF.

The rearrangement links TRBV11-2 to TRBJ1-6; TRBD1 matches 7 bases. The germline V gene encodes CDR1 SGHAT and CDR2 FQNNGV. The CDR3 spans 14 residues. The ends lost 5 bases at V and 8 bases at J; junction bases unmatched: 6. The CDR3 DNA is TGTGCCAGCAGCGGGAGGACAGGTCATTCACCCCTCCACTTT. It codes for CASSGRTGHSPLHF.

This clonotype showed up just a few times. The J gene is TRBJ1-1, the V gene TRBV6-1; no clear D. Germline V gene lookup returns CDR1 MNHNS and CDR2 SASEGT. The CDR3 loop spans 16 amino acids. Between the trimmed V and J ends, which lost 4 bases and 4 bases, there was a span of 19 bases. The CDR3 loop is CASSGTWIQLPTEAFF. The DNA for the CDR3 is TGTGCCAGCAGTGGAACTTGGATACAGCTACCCACTGAAGCTTTCTTT.

Many counts were recorded for this clonotype. The rearrangement uses TRBV5-1 and TRBJ2-7; TRBD2 is a possible D gene (5 bases). Deletions cut 4 bases from V and 0 bases from J, with 5 bases between. The CDR3 contains 12 residues. Germline V CDR1 and CDR2: SGHRS, YFSETQ. CDR3 in DNA: TGCGCCAGCAGCCGGGACTCCTACGAGCAGTACTTC. Translating it yields CASSRDSYEQYF.

The chain is built from TRBV12-3 or TRBV12-4 and TRBJ2-3; D is perhaps TRBD2 (7 bases). V was pared by 6 bases and J by 0 bases, with 16 bases between. The CDR3 covers 16 residues. CDR3 bases: TGTGCCAGCAGAACCGGAGGGGGGGGAAGCACAGATACGCAGTATTTT. It codes for CASRTGGGGSTDTQYF.